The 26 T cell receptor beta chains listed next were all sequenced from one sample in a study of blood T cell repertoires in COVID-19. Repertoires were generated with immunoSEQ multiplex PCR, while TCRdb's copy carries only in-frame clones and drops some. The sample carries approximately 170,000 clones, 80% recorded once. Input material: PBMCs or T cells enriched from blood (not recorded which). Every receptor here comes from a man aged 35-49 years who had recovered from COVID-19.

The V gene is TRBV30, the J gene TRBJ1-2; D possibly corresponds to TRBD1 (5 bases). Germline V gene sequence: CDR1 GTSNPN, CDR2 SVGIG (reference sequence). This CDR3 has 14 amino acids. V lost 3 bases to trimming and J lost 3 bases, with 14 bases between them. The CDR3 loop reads CAWSLPGVDYGYTF. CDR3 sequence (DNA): TGTGCCTGGAGCCTGCCGGGGGTCGACTATGGCTACACCTTC.

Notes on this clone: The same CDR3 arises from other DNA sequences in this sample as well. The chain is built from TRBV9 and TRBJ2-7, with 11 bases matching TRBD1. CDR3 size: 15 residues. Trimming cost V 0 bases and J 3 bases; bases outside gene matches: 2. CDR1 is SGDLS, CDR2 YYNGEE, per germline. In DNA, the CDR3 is TGTGCCAGCAGCGTAGGGACAGGGGGCTTCTACGAGCAGTACTTC. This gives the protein CASSVGTGGFYEQYF.

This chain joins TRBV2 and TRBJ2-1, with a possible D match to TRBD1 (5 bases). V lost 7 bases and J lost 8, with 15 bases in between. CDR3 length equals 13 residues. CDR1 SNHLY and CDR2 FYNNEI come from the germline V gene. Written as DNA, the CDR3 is TGTGCCAGCAAGGGGAACTCCTGGGATGAGCAGTTCTTC. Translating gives CASKGNSWDEQFF.

CDR3 loop: CASSARGLGNTGELFF. The DNA for the CDR3 is TGTGCCAGCAGCGCCCGGGGACTTGGAAACACCGGGGAGCTGTTTTTT. This sequence joins TRBV7-6 and TRBJ2-2; weak D call: TRBD2 (6 bases). The V end lost 5 bases, the J end lost 2 bases, and 15 bases lay between the germline ends. The CDR3 length is 16 residues. Germline loops: CDR1 SGHVS, CDR2 FNYEAQ. Looking up the rest from reference TRBV7-6 and TRBJ2-2 gives the full variable domain: GAGVSQSPRYKVTKRGQDVALRCDPISGHVSLYWYRQALGQGPEFLTYFNYEAQQDKSGLPNDRFSAERPEGSISTLTIQRTEQRDSAMYRCASSARGLGNTGELFFGEGSRLTVL.

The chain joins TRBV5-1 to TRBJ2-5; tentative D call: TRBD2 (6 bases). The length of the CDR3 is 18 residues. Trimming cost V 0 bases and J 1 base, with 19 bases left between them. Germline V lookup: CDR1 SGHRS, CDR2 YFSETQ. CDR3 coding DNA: TGCGCCAGCAGCTTGGCGTGGTTGGCGGAGGGGTTCCAAGAGACCCAGTACTTC. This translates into CASSLAWLAEGFQETQYF.

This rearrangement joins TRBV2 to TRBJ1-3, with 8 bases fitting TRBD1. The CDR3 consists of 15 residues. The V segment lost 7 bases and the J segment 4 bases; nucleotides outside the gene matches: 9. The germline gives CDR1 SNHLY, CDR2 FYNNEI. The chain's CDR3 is CASTFSGGTGNTIYF. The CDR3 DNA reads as TGTGCCAGCACGTTTTCAGGGGGCACCGGAAACACCATATATTTT.

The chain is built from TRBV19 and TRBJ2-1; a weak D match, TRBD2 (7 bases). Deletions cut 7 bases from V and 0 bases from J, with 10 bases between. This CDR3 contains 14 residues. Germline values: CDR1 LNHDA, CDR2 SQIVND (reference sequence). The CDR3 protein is CASMRGGSYNEQFF. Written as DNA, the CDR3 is TGTGCCAGTATGAGGGGGGGCTCCTACAATGAGCAGTTCTTC.

CDR3 sequence (DNA): TGTGCCAGCAGCCAAGGTTATCGGGACTCTGGAAACACCATATATTTT. It translates to CASSQGYRDSGNTIYF. This chain uses TRBV3-1 (or the pseudogene TRBV3-2) with TRBJ1-3; no firm D call. Trimming left V 1 base short and J 0 bases short, with 10 bases between. Germline loops: CDR1 LGHDT, CDR2 YNNKEL (reference sequence). This CDR3 is built from 16 residues.

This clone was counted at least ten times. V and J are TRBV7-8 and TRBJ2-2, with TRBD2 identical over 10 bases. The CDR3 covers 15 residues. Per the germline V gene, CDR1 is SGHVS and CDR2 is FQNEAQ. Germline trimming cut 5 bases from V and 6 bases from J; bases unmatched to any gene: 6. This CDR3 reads CASSQSGGGPGELFF. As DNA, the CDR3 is TGTGCCAGCAGCCAGAGCGGGGGGGGTCCCGGGGAGCTGTTTTTT.

The CDR3 DNA follows: TGTGCCAGCTCACCTACTAGCGGCGGTCGAAATGAGCAGTTCTTC. Its protein product is CASSPTSGGRNEQFF. The chain has TRBV18 and TRBJ2-1; 8 bases align to TRBD2. Germline V CDR1 and CDR2: KGHSH, LQKENI. Trimming took 3 bases from V and 7 from J; bases not matched to a gene: 8. CDR3 length: 15 amino acids.

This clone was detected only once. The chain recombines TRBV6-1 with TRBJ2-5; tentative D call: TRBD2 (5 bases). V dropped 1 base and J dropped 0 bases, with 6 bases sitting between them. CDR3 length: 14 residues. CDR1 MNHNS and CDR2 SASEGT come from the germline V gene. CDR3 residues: CASSEGLNQETQYF. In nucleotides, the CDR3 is TGTGCCAGCAGTGAAGGACTAAACCAAGAGACCCAGTACTTC.

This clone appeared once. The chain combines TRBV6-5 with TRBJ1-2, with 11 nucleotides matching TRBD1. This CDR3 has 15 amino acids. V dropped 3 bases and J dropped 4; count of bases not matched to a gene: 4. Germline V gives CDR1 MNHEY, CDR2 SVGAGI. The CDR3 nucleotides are TGTGCCAGCAGTTATGGGACAGGGGGTTTCTATGGCTACACCTTC. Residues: CASSYGTGGFYGYTF.

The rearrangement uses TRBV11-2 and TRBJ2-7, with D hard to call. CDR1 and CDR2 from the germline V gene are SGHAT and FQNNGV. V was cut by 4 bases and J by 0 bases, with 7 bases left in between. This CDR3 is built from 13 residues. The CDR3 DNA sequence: TGTGCCAGCAGCTCTTATATCTCCTACGAGCAGTACGTC. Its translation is CASSSYISYEQYV.

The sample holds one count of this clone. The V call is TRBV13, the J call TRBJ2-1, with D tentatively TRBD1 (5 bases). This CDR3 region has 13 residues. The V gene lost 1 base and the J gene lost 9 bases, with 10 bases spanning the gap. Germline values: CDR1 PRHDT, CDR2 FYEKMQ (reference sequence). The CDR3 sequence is CASSLAGMGEQFF. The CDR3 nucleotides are TGTGCCAGCAGCTTAGCAGGGATGGGTGAGCAGTTCTTC.

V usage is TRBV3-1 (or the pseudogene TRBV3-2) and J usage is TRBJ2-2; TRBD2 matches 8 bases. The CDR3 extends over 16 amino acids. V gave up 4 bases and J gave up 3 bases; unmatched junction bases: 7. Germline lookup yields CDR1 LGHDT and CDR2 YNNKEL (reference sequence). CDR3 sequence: CASSPLTGGYTGELFF. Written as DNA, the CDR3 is TGTGCCAGCAGCCCTCTTACGGGGGGGTACACCGGGGAGCTGTTTTTT.

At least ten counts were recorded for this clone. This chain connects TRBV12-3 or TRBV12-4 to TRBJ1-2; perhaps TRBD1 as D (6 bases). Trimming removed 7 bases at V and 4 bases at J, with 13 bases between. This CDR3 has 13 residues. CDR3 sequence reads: CASNPMTGYGYTF. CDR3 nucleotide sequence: TGTGCCAGCAATCCAATGACAGGCTATGGCTACACCTTC.

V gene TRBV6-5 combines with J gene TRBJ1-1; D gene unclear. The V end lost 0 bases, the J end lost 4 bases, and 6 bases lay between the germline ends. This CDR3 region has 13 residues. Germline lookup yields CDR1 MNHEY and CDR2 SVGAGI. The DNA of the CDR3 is TGTGCCAGCAGTTACTCTCGGTCCACTGAAGCTTTCTTT. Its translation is CASSYSRSTEAFF.

CDR3 in DNA: TGTGCCAGCAGCCCAGGGGGAAACACCATATATTTT. Its translation: CASSPGGNTIYF. The chain employs TRBV9 and TRBJ1-3, with D tentatively TRBD1 (5 bases). CDR1 and CDR2 (germline): SGDLS, YYNGEE. CDR3 length: 12 residues. The V and J ends lost 4 bases and 4 bases respectively, with 6 bases between them. Variable domain in full (rest from reference TRBV9 and TRBJ1-3): DSGVTQTPKHLITATGQRVTLRCSPRSGDLSVYWYQQSLDQGLQFLIQYYNGEERAKGNILERFSAQQFPDLHSELNLSSLELGDSALYFCASSPGGNTIYFGEGSWLTVV.

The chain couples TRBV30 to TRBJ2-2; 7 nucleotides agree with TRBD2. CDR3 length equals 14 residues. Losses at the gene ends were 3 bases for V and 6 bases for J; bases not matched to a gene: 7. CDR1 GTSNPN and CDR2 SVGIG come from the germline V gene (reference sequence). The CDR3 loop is CAWRALGGAGELFF. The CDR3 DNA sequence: TGTGCCTGGAGGGCCCTGGGAGGGGCCGGGGAGCTGTTTTTT.

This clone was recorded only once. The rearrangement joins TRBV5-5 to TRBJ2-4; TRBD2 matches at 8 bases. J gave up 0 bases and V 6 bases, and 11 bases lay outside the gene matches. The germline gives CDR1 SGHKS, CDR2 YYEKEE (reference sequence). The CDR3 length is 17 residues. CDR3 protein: CASTPRGGGGAKNIQYF. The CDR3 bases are TGTGCCAGCACCCCCCGGGGGGGCGGCGGAGCCAAAAACATTCAGTACTTC.

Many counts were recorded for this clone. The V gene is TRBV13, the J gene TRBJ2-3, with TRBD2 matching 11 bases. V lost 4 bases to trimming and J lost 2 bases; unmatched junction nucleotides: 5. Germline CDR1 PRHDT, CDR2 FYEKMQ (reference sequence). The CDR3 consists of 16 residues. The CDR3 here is CASSSLLAGDTDTQYF. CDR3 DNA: TGTGCCAGCAGCTCTCTACTAGCGGGGGACACAGATACGCAGTATTTT. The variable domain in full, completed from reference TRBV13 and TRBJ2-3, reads AAGVIQSPRHLIKEKRETATLKCYPIPRHDTVYWYQQGPGQDPQFLISFYEKMQSDKGSIPDRFSAQQFSDYHSELNMSSLELGDSALYFCASSSLLAGDTDTQYFGPGTRLTVL.

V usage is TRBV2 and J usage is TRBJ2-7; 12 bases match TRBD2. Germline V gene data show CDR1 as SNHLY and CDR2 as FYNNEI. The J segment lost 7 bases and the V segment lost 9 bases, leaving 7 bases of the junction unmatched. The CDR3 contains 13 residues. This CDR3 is CASGGLAGQEQYV. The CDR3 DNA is TGTGCCAGTGGAGGACTAGCGGGGCAGGAGCAGTACGTC.

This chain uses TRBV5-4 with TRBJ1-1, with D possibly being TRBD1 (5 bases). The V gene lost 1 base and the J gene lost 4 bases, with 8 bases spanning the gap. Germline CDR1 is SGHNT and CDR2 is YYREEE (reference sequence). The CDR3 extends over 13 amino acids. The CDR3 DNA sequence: TGTGCCAGCAGCTTGACAGGACCCACTGAAGCTTTCTTT. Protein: CASSLTGPTEAFF.

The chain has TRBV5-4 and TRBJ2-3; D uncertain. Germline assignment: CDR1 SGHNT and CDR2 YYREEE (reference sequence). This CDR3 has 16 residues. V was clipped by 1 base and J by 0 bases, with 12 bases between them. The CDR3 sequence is CASSLIVKASTDTQYF. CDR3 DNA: TGTGCCAGCAGCTTGATAGTGAAAGCTAGCACAGATACGCAGTATTTT.

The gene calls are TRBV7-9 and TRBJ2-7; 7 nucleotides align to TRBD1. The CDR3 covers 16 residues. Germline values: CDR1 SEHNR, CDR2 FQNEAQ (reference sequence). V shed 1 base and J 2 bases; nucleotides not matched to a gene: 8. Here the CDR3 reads CASSLGPRGNTYEQYF. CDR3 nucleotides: TGTGCCAGCAGCTTAGGTCCCAGGGGGAATACCTACGAGCAGTACTTC. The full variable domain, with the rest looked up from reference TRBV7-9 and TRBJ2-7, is DTGVSQNPRHKITKRGQNVTFRCDPISEHNRLYWYRQTLGQGPEFLTYFQNEAQLEKSRLLSDRFSAERPKGSFSTLEIQRTEQGDSAMYLCASSLGPRGNTYEQYFGPGTRLTVT.

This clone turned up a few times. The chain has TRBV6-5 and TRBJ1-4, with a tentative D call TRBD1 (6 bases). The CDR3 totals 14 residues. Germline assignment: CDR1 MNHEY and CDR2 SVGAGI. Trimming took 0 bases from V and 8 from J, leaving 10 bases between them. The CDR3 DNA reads TGTGCCAGCAGTTACTCGGGGGGGCTCGAAAAACTGTTTTTT. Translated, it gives CASSYSGGLEKLFF.